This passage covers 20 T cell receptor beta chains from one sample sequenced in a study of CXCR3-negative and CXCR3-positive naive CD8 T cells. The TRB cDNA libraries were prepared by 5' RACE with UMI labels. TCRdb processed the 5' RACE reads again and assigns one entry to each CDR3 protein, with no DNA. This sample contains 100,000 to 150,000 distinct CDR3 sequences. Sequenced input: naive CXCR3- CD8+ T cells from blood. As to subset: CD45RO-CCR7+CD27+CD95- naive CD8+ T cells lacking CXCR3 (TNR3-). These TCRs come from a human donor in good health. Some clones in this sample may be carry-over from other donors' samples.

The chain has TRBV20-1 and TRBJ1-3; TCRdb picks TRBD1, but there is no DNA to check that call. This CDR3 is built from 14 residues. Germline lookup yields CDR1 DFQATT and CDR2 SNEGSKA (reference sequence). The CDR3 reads CSAPTGTAGNTIYF.

This chain's CDR3 is CASRGRESYEQYF. The chain is built from TRBV28 and TRBJ2-7; TCRdb lists TRBD2, though no DNA is available to test this call. This CDR3 is 13 amino acids long. CDR1 and CDR2 from the germline V gene are MDHEN and SYDVKM.

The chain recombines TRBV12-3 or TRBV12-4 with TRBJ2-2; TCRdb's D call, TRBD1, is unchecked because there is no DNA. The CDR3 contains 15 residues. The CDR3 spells CASSSGQGPTGELFF.

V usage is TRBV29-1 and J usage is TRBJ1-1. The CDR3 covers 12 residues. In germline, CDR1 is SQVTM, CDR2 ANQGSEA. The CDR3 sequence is CSVDMMNTEAFF.

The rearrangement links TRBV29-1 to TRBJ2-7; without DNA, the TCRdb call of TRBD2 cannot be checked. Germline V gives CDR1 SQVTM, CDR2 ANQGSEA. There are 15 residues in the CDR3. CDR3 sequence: CSVEDLGAGGEEQYF.

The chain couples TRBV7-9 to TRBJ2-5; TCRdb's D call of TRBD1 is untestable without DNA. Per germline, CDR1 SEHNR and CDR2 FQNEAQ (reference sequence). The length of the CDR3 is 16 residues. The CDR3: CASSPPGPTLQETQYF.

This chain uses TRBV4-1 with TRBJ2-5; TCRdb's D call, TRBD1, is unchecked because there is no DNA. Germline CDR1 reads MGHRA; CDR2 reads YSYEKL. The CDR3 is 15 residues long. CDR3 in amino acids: CASRPRPGEQETQYF.

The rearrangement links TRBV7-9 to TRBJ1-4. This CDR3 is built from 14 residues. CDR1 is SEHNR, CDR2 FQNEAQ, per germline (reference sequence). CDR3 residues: CASSLKPTNEKLFF.

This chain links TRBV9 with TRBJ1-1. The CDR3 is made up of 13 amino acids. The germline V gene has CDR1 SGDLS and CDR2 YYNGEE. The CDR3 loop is CASSVEGNTEAFF.

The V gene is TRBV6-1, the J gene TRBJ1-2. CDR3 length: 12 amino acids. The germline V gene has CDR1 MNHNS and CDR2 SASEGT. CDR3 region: CASRTSNYGYTF.

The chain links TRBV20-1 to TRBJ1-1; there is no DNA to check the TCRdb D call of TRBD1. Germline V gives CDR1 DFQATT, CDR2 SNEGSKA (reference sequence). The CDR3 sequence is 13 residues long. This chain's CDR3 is CSAREQGNTEAFF.

CDR3 sequence reads: CSVVVRGTQYF. The rearrangement uses TRBV29-1 and TRBJ2-5; without DNA, the TCRdb call of TRBD1 cannot be checked. The CDR3 sequence is 11 residues long. Germline CDR1 SQVTM, CDR2 ANQGSEA. The complete variable domain, with remaining parts taken from reference TRBV29-1 and TRBJ2-5, reads SAVISQKPSRDICQRGTSLTIQCQVDSQVTMMFWYRQQPGQSLTLIATANQGSEATYESGFVIDKFPISRPNLTFSTLTVSNMSPEDSSIYLCSVVVRGTQYFGPGTRLLVL.

CDR3 amino acids: CASSFTGQLEIGTDTQYF. This chain connects TRBV12-3 or TRBV12-4 to TRBJ2-3; TCRdb outputs TRBD1, but without DNA this stays unchecked. This CDR3 comprises 18 residues.

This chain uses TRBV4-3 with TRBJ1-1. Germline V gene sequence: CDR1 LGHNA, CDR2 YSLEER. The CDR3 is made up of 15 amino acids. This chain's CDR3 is CASSQDRYLNTEAFF.

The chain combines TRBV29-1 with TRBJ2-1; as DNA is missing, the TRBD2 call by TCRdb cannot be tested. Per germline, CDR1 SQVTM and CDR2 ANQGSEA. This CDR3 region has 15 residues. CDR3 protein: CSVEITSGRYNEQFF.

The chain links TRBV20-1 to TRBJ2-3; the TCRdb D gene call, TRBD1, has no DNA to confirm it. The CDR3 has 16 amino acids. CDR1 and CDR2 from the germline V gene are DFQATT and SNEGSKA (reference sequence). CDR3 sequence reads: CSARDFAGAATDTQYF.

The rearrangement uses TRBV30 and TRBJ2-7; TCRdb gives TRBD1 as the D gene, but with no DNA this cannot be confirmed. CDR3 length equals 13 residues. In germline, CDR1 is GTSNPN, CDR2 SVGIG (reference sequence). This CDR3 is CAWSVGTLYEQYF.

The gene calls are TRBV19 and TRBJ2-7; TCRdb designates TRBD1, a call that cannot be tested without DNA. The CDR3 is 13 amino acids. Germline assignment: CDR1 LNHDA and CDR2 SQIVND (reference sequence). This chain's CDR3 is CASHGQGESEQYF.

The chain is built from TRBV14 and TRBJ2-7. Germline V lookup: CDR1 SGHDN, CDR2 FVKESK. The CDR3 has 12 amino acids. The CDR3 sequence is CASSHTVNEQYF.

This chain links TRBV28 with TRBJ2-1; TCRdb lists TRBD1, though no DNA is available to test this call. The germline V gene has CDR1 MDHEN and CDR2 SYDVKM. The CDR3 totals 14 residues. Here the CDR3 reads CASSLITGMNEQFF.